These 30 T cell receptor beta chains were all obtained from the same sample, sequenced in a study of immune characterization of retroperitoneal liposarcoma. TCRdb re-called the PCR reads through MiXCR, storing one row per CDR3 protein. The sample contains roughly 10,000 distinct CDR3 sequences, around 30% of which appear only once. Material: tumor tissue. Source of these receptors: a male donor with retroperitoneal liposarcoma.

The table lists this clonotype with many counts. The chain employs TRBV6-1 and TRBJ2-5; 12 bases match TRBD2. CDR3 length: 16 residues. The junction had 6 bases not matched to a gene; V was cut back by 6 bases and J by 1 base. Germline loops: CDR1 MNHNS, CDR2 SASEGT. The CDR3, as DNA: TGTGCCAGCAGCTCCGGACTAGCGGGGTTCCAAGAGACCCAGTACTTC. Translated, it gives CASSSGLAGFQETQYF.

This clonotype was seen more than once but under ten times. The chain carries TRBV6-4 and TRBJ2-7, with a weak D call TRBD2 (6 bases). The CDR3 has 15 amino acids. The V gene lost 2 bases and the J gene lost 7 bases, with 18 bases spanning the gap. Germline V CDR1 and CDR2: MRHNA, SNTAGT. The CDR3: CASSDGRGRYNEQYF. CDR3 nucleotide sequence: TGTGCCAGCAGTGACGGGCGGGGTAGGTACAATGAGCAGTACTTC.

Many counts were recorded for this clonotype. The chain has TRBV6-1 and TRBJ1-4; 7 nucleotides line up with TRBD1. The CDR3 totals 19 residues. V lost 2 bases and J lost 6; bases outside the gene matches: 18. CDR1 and CDR2 (germline): MNHNS, SASEGT. The CDR3 DNA follows: TGTGCCAGCAGTGAATTGGGCGGACCCCGGACAGGAAAATATGAAAAACTGTTTTTT. The encoded protein is CASSELGGPRTGKYEKLFF.

This clonotype is labeled large. The rearrangement links TRBV6-1 to TRBJ2-1, with 8 bases lining up with TRBD1. The end of the DNA aligns better with TRBJ2-7, so the J call may be wrong. The CDR3 has 13 residues. In germline, CDR1 is MNHNS, CDR2 SASEGT. The chain's CDR3 is CASIGQGAYEQYF. For the CDR3, the DNA is TGTGCCAGCATTGGACAGGGAGCCTACGAGCAGTACTTC.

The chain carries TRBV4-1 and TRBJ2-1; 10 bases agree with TRBD2. Trimming at V came to 3 bases and at J to 5 bases, leaving 7 bases not matched to a gene. Germline V CDR1 and CDR2: MGHRA, YSYEKL. The length of the CDR3 is 16 residues. The DNA of the CDR3 is TGCGCCAGCAGCCACCCTAGCGGGAGAGGCGACAATGAGCAGTTCTTC. It translates to CASSHPSGRGDNEQFF.

This chain joins TRBV27 and TRBJ2-1; 7 nucleotides line up with TRBD2. With 4 bases clipped from V and 7 bases from J, the junction kept 10 bases outside the gene matches. This CDR3 has 15 amino acids. CDR1 is MNHEY and CDR2 is SMNVEV in the germline V gene (reference sequence). The CDR3 nucleotides read TGTGCCAGCAGTTGGCAGGGAGGGTTACGAAATGAGCAGTTCTTC. It encodes CASSWQGGLRNEQFF.

This clonotype was counted a few times. J is TRBJ2-5 and V is TRBV7-6, with TRBD2 identical over 10 bases. Germline V gene data show CDR1 as SGHVS and CDR2 as FNYEAQ. The V segment lost 3 bases and the J segment 1 base; nucleotides outside the gene matches: 5. This CDR3 contains 16 residues. The CDR3 loop reads CASSLGSGRRQETQYF. The CDR3 DNA sequence: TGTGCCAGCAGCTTGGGTAGCGGGAGGCGCCAAGAGACCCAGTACTTC.

This clonotype is classed as medium-sized. The chain joins TRBV7-2 to TRBJ2-1; D might be TRBD2 (6 bases). The J call may be faulty, since TRBJ2-7 better matches the DNA end. The CDR3 runs to 14 residues. Germline assignment: CDR1 SGHTA and CDR2 FQGNSA. The CDR3 protein is CASNPGGVTYEQYF. Here the CDR3 DNA reads TGTGCCAGCAACCCCGGGGGTGTGACCTACGAGCAGTACTTC.

The chain employs TRBV4-1 and TRBJ2-1; no firm D call. The CDR3 sequence is 13 residues long. The V gene lost 4 bases and the J gene lost 6 bases, with 10 bases spanning the gap. Germline lookup yields CDR1 MGHRA and CDR2 YSYEKL. The CDR3 nucleotides read TGCGCCAGCAGCCGCGGACGCCGCAATGAGCAGTTCTTC. Its protein product is CASSRGRRNEQFF.

The V and J genes are TRBV7-2 and TRBJ1-3; D is perhaps TRBD1 (5 bases). Trimming stripped 2 bases from V and 2 bases from J, with 10 bases between. From germline, CDR1 is SGHTA and CDR2 FQGNSA. The CDR3 length is 15 residues. Written as DNA, the CDR3 is TGTGCCAGCAGCTTAACTCCAGGGACTGGAAACACCATATATTTT. It is translated as CASSLTPGTGNTIYF.

By share, this clonotype ranks as medium-sized. This chain links TRBV27 with TRBJ2-1; TRBD2 matches 12 bases. Germline V gene lookup returns CDR1 MNHEY and CDR2 SMNVEV (reference sequence). The trim removed 7 bases at V and 10 bases at J, leaving 17 bases unmatched. The CDR3 contains 17 residues. In DNA, the CDR3 is TGTGCCAGCACCCAAACTGGACTAGCGGGGAAAAGTTACGAGCAGTTCTTC. It yields the protein CASTQTGLAGKSYEQFF.

The sample holds a few counts of this clonotype. The chain uses TRBV7-8 and TRBJ1-5; D remains unclear. Trimming shortened V by 0 bases and J by 9 bases, and 9 bases separated the two germline ends. The germline V gene encodes CDR1 SGHVS and CDR2 FQNEAQ. The CDR3 has 13 amino acids. CDR3 sequence: CASSLAGLSPQHF. Here the CDR3 DNA reads TGTGCCAGCAGCTTAGCGGGTCTTTCGCCCCAGCATTTT.

The chain links TRBV7-8 to TRBJ1-1; tentatively, D is TRBD1 (6 bases). The V and J ends lost 5 bases and 1 base respectively, with 17 bases between them. Germline loops: CDR1 SGHVS, CDR2 FQNEAQ. The CDR3 spans 16 residues. CDR3 amino acids: CASSLQQGKPNTEAFF. CDR3 sequence (DNA): TGTGCCAGCAGCCTGCAACAGGGAAAACCGAACACTGAAGCTTTCTTT. Full variable domain (rest looked up from reference TRBV7-8 and TRBJ1-1): GAGVSQSPRYKVAKRGQDVALRCDPISGHVSLFWYQQALGQGPEFLTYFQNEAQLDKSGLPSDRFFAERPEGSVSTLKIQRTQQEDSAVYLCASSLQQGKPNTEAFFGQGTRLTVV.

The J gene is TRBJ2-3, the V gene TRBV6-2 or TRBV6-3; D gene ambiguous. Germline V CDR1 and CDR2: MNHEY, SVGEGT. V lost 4 bases and J 4 bases, leaving 9 bases between the germline ends. This CDR3 region has 13 residues. The CDR3 spells CASSSSAADTQYF. The CDR3 nucleotides read TGTGCCAGCAGTTCAAGTGCTGCAGATACGCAGTATTTT.

The rearrangement links TRBV12-3 or TRBV12-4 to TRBJ2-1, with a weak D call TRBD1 (5 bases). V was cut by 5 bases and J by 1 base, with 9 bases left in between. This CDR3 spans 14 amino acids. The CDR3 bases are TGTGCCAGCAGTCCCCGACAGTCCTACAATGAGCAGTTCTTC. Amino acids: CASSPRQSYNEQFF.

This clonotype has at least ten counts. The V call is TRBV6-1, the J call TRBJ1-2; no reliable D call. V lost 7 bases, J lost 5 bases, and 14 bases lay in between. Germline lookup yields CDR1 MNHNS and CDR2 SASEGT. The CDR3 has 13 residues. The chain's CDR3 is CASTEGLAYGYTF. CDR3 nucleotide sequence: TGTGCCAGCACGGAGGGCCTCGCTTATGGCTACACCTTC.

By sample fraction, this clonotype is medium-sized (0.01 to 0.1%). V usage is TRBV12-3 or TRBV12-4 and J usage is TRBJ2-1; 8 bases are shared with TRBD1. CDR3 size: 13 residues. The V gene end was trimmed by 6 bases and the J gene end by 10 bases; junction bases not matched to a gene: 8. CDR3 loop: CASSQGARNEQFF. The CDR3 nucleotides are TGTGCCAGCAGCCAGGGGGCGCGCAACGAGCAGTTCTTC.

This clonotype was detected a few times. This chain joins TRBV6-1 and TRBJ2-1; 9 bases align to TRBD2. The assigned J gene may be wrong: the sequence end matches TRBJ2-7 better. CDR1 MNHNS and CDR2 SASEGT come from the germline V gene. The CDR3 is made up of 16 amino acids. CDR3 loop: CASSPSRSGRSNEQYF. The CDR3 DNA reads TGTGCCAGCAGTCCGAGCCGGAGCGGGAGGTCCAATGAGCAGTACTTC.

This clonotype was seen more than once but under ten times. The CDR3 bases are TGTGCCAGCCGAAAAATGGGCCAAACCGGGGCTTTCTTT. This codes for CASRKMGQTGAFF. J is TRBJ1-1 and V is TRBV6-1; D unresolved. The CDR3 is made up of 13 amino acids. V dropped 8 bases and J dropped 11 bases, with 21 bases sitting between them. Germline assignment: CDR1 MNHNS and CDR2 SASEGT.

This clonotype was observed a few times. The chain has TRBV28 and TRBJ2-1; no firm D call. Germline values: CDR1 MDHEN, CDR2 SYDVKM. The ends were cut back, 4 bases at V and 5 bases at J, with 15 bases in the middle. The CDR3 spans 15 residues. This CDR3 reads CASSSAVRLNNEQFF. In DNA, the CDR3 is TGTGCCAGCAGTTCCGCCGTAAGGTTGAACAATGAGCAGTTCTTC.

The chain links TRBV10-3 to TRBJ2-5; 9 bases line up with TRBD2. The J call is in doubt because the DNA end fits TRBJ2-7 better. Germline lookup yields CDR1 ENHRY and CDR2 SYGVKD. This CDR3 has 16 amino acids. As DNA, the CDR3 is TGTGCCATCAGTGAGACTAGCGGGTATAGGGTGGGCGAGCAGTACTTC. The encoded protein is CAISETSGYRVGEQYF.

V and J are TRBV10-2 and TRBJ1-3; D is perhaps TRBD1 (6 bases). CDR1 WSHSY and CDR2 SAAADI come from the germline V gene. The V end was cut by 3 bases, the J end by 9 bases, with 18 bases between. The CDR3 contains 15 residues. DNA of the CDR3: TGCGCCAGCAGTGACTTGGGGGGCACGGGTGGCACCATATATTTT. This gives the protein CASSDLGGTGGTIYF.

In regard to this clonotype: Possible read error: a much larger clone is one base away. This chain uses TRBV27 with TRBJ2-3; perhaps D is TRBD1 or TRBD2 (5 bases each). The CDR3 totals 12 residues. Trimming took off 10 bases at V and 14 bases at J, with 22 bases between the two ends. The germline V gene encodes CDR1 MNHEY and CDR2 SMNVEV (reference sequence). CDR3 bases: TGTGCCATTGCAGGGAACACCGGGGAGCTGTATTTT. Translation gives CAIAGNTGELYF.

With respect to this clonotype: Possible read error: a much larger clone is one base away. The V call is TRBV6-9, the J call TRBJ2-1, with D possibly TRBD2 on 5 matching bases. Matching the DNA end better, TRBJ2-7 makes the J call doubtful. CDR3 length: 11 amino acids. Germline CDR1 and CDR2: MNHGY and SVAAGI. The CDR3 here is CASSCSGEQYF. CDR3 DNA: TGTGCCAGCAGTTGCTCGGGGGAGCAGTACTTC.

This rearrangement joins TRBV6-6 to TRBJ2-3; D remains ambiguous. The V and J ends lost 6 bases and 2 bases respectively, with 9 bases between them. This CDR3 region has 13 residues. The germline V gene has CDR1 MNHNY and CDR2 SVGAGI (reference sequence). As DNA, the CDR3 is TGTGCCAGCAGCGATGTCCTCACAGATACGCAGTATTTT. Translation gives CASSDVLTDTQYF.

The table lists this clonotype with many counts. The genes are TRBV10-1 and TRBJ2-1; D assignment may be TRBD1 or TRBD2 (5 bases each). The length of the CDR3 is 16 residues. Trimming took 5 bases from V and 4 from J, leaving 18 bases between them. CDR1 WNHNN and CDR2 SYGVQD come from the germline V gene (reference sequence). The CDR3 DNA is TGCGCCAGCAGTCGGGAAGATCCCCCAGGGTACAATGAGCAGTTCTTC. Its protein is CASSREDPPGYNEQFF.

The genes are TRBV10-1 and TRBJ2-2; a possible D gene is TRBD2 (6 bases). This CDR3 is 14 amino acids long. CDR1 is WNHNN and CDR2 is SYGVQD in the germline V gene (reference sequence). The V end lost 4 bases, the J end lost 5 bases, and 11 bases lay between the germline ends. The CDR3, as DNA: TGCGCCAGCAGTGTGGGACGGGGGACCGGGGAGCTGTTTTTT. This codes for CASSVGRGTGELFF.

The chain combines TRBV12-3 or TRBV12-4 with TRBJ2-1, with a weak D call TRBD1 (5 bases). This CDR3 region has 17 residues. With 4 bases removed from V and 2 bases from J, the gap between germline ends came to 18 bases. CDR3 nucleotides: TGTGCCAGCAGTTCGGATGCCAGGGATATACCCTACAATGAGCAGTTCTTC. Translated, it gives CASSSDARDIPYNEQFF.

By share, this clonotype ranks as medium-sized. The chain combines TRBV6-1 with TRBJ2-1; 7 bases line up with TRBD2. The better agreement between TRBJ2-7 and the DNA end casts doubt on the J call. Germline V CDR1 and CDR2: MNHNS, SASEGT. The CDR3 covers 14 residues. The CDR3 region is CASRISGTYPEQYF. CDR3 nucleotide sequence: TGTGCCAGCAGGATAAGCGGGACCTATCCCGAGCAGTACTTC.

The chain combines TRBV6-1 with TRBJ2-1; D not resolved. V dropped 5 bases and J dropped 4 bases, with 9 bases sitting between them. The germline gives CDR1 MNHNS, CDR2 SASEGT. The CDR3 runs 13 residues. The CDR3 nucleotides read TGTGCCAGCAGTCCGCGCCCTTACAATGAGCAGTTCTTC. The encoded protein is CASSPRPYNEQFF.